Listed below are T cell receptor beta chains from one sample, sequenced in a study of T-cell memory formation after mild COVID-19. TCRdb re-called the 5' RACE reads with MiXCR, one entry per CDR3 protein. The sample lists about 430,000 distinct CDR3 sequences; 20% to 25% were seen once. The sequencing input was PBMCs or a T cell subset sorted from them (not recorded which). The receptors were sampled from an adult woman who had mild COVID-19 (a few samples of this study predate the infection). Cell type and time point are not known. The CDR3 runs from the conserved cysteine through the conserved F or W. The D gene is left open where the match is weak. Only part of the rows carry a size: once, few, many, or a class if the clone is expanded.

size: NA
V: TRBV24-1
D: NA
J: TRBJ2-5
DNA: TGTGCCGCAGGGAAGGCCACGCAAGAGACCCAGTACTTC
CDR3: CAAGKATQETQYF

size: NA
V: TRBV12-3/TRBV12-4
D: NA
J: TRBJ1-2
DNA: TGTGCCAGCAGTTGGAACCTAGAGGGCTACACCTTC
CDR3: CASSWNLEGYTF

size: few
V: TRBV5-1
D: TRBD1
J: TRBJ2-7
DNA: TGCGCCAGCAGCTTGGCCCGACAGGGCTACGAGCAGTACTTC
CDR3: CASSLARQGYEQYF

size: few
V: TRBV12-3/TRBV12-4
D: NA
J: TRBJ1-5
DNA: TGTGCCAGCACCGGACAGATTTATCAGCCCCAGCATTTT
CDR3: CASTGQIYQPQHF

size: NA
V: TRBV27
D: TRBD2
J: TRBJ2-1
DNA: TGTGCCAGCAGTTCCGGGACTAGCGGGAGTTTTAATGAGCAGTTCTTC
CDR3: CASSSGTSGSFNEQFF

size: NA
V: TRBV20-1
D: NA
J: TRBJ2-3
DNA: TGCAGTGCTAGAGATTGGGATAGCGAGGGGACGCCCACAGATACGCAGTATTTT
CDR3: CSARDWDSEGTPTDTQYF

size: few
V: TRBV12-3/TRBV12-4
D: NA
J: TRBJ1-2
DNA: TGTGCCAGCAGTCTTTCCCCGGGGCAATGGTATGGCTACACCTTC
CDR3: CASSLSPGQWYGYTF

size: few
V: TRBV3-1
D: NA
J: TRBJ1-2
DNA: TGTGCCACCCATTCTGGAGGGAATGGCTACACCTTC
CDR3: CATHSGGNGYTF

size: few
V: TRBV15
D: TRBD2
J: TRBJ2-5
DNA: TGTGCCACCAGCAGAGAGGGGGGAGGGGAGACCCAGTACTTC
CDR3: CATSREGGGETQYF

size: few
V: TRBV5-1
D: TRBD2
J: TRBJ2-4
DNA: TGCGCCAGCAGCTTGGACGTGCTAGCGGTTGAAAACATTCAGTACTTC
CDR3: CASSLDVLAVENIQYF

size: NA
V: TRBV24-1
D: NA
J: TRBJ2-1
DNA: TGTGCCACCAGTGATAACCGGGACAAAGAGTTCTTC
CDR3: CATSDNRDKEFF

size: few
V: TRBV4-2
D: NA
J: TRBJ1-1
DNA: TGTGCCAGCAGCCAGCTCGACATGAACACTGAAGCTTTCTTT
CDR3: CASSQLDMNTEAFF

size: few
V: TRBV9
D: TRBD1
J: TRBJ2-7
DNA: TGTGCCAGCAGCGCCCCCGGGACAGGGGGCCACGAGCAGTACTTC
CDR3: CASSAPGTGGHEQYF

size: few
V: TRBV7-9
D: NA
J: TRBJ1-2
DNA: TGTGCCAGCAGCTTATCTGACGCCTTCTATGGCTACACCTTC
CDR3: CASSLSDAFYGYTF

size: few
V: TRBV2
D: TRBD2
J: TRBJ2-1
DNA: TGTGCCAGCAGGGCTAGCGCGGGAGGAGGCAATGAGCAGTTCTTC
CDR3: CASRASAGGGNEQFF

size: NA
V: TRBV5-1
D: TRBD1
J: TRBJ1-6
DNA: TGCGCCAGCAGCTGGAGCGGGACAGGGGGCGCGTCGTCACCCCTCCACTTT
CDR3: CASSWSGTGGASSPLHF

size: many
V: TRBV5-1
D: NA
J: TRBJ2-7
DNA: TGCGCCAGCAGCCCTCGGCAGCCAGGCTCCTACGAGCAGTACTTC
CDR3: CASSPRQPGSYEQYF

size: NA
V: TRBV25-1
D: NA
J: TRBJ2-7
DNA: TGTGCCAGCAGTGACAACCTGGAGAGCCTGGAAACCTACGAGCAGTACTTC
CDR3: CASSDNLESLETYEQYF

size: NA
V: TRBV20-1
D: NA
J: TRBJ2-3
DNA: TGCAGTGCTTGGACAGACGAGTCTAGCACAGATACGCAGTATTTT
CDR3: CSAWTDESSTDTQYF

size: many
V: TRBV11-2
D: NA
J: TRBJ2-5
DNA: TGTGCCAGCAGCTTAGGAGCGGGCAGGGAGGAGACCCAGTACTTC
CDR3: CASSLGAGREETQYF

size: few
V: TRBV27
D: NA
J: TRBJ2-3
DNA: TGTGCCAGCCAAGATGTGCCGGGTCTTCTGTCAACAGATACGCAGTATTTT
CDR3: CASQDVPGLLSTDTQYF

size: few
V: TRBV14
D: NA
J: TRBJ2-1
DNA: TGTGCCAGCAGCCAAGATGGGGGGAGGATCTACAATGAGCAGTTCTTC
CDR3: CASSQDGGRIYNEQFF

size: few
V: TRBV5-8
D: NA
J: TRBJ2-3
DNA: TGTGCCAGCAGTCCGTTAGTGGCCGGGGCAGATACGCAGTATTTT
CDR3: CASSPLVAGADTQYF

size: NA
V: TRBV7-7
D: NA
J: TRBJ2-7
DNA: TGTGCCAGCAGCCACGGGACATACTACGAGCAGTACTTC
CDR3: CASSHGTYYEQYF

size: few
V: TRBV7-9
D: NA
J: TRBJ2-1
DNA: TGTGCCAGCACCGCTATTCTAGCAGGAGAGGGGCTGTTCTTC
CDR3: CASTAILAGEGLFF

size: NA
V: TRBV7-9
D: NA
J: TRBJ2-4
DNA: TGTGCCACAGGTCCCGGTTACTTC
CDR3: CATGPGYF

size: few
V: TRBV12-3/TRBV12-4
D: NA
J: TRBJ1-1
DNA: TGTGCCAGCAGTGCCCCGGCGGGAAGGATGAACACTGAAGCTTTCTTT
CDR3: CASSAPAGRMNTEAFF

size: NA
V: TRBV6-2/TRBV6-3
D: NA
J: TRBJ1-1
DNA: TGTGCCAGCAGTGCAGGGGTCATGAACACTGAAGCTTTCTTT
CDR3: CASSAGVMNTEAFF

size: few
V: TRBV12-3/TRBV12-4
D: TRBD2
J: TRBJ2-2
DNA: TGTGCCAGCAAACCTAGCGGGGCCGGGGCCGGGGAGCTGTTTTTT
CDR3: CASKPSGAGAGELFF

size: once
V: TRBV29-1
D: TRBD2
J: TRBJ2-3
DNA: TGCAGCGTTGTTCCCCGGACTAGCGGCGACACAGATACGCAGTATTTT
CDR3: CSVVPRTSGDTDTQYF

size: NA
V: TRBV19
D: NA
J: TRBJ1-1
DNA: TGTGCCAGTAGTCCTATCGACCGAACTGAAGCTTTCTTT
CDR3: CASSPIDRTEAFF

size: few
V: TRBV7-2
D: TRBD1
J: TRBJ2-7
DNA: TGTGCCAGCAGCTTGGGAGCCGGGACAGGGGGCTCCTACGAGCAGTACTTC
CDR3: CASSLGAGTGGSYEQYF

size: many
V: TRBV7-8
D: NA
J: TRBJ2-3
DNA: TGTGCCGGAGGGCCGGGCGGAACAGATACGCAGTATTTT
CDR3: CAGGPGGTDTQYF

size: once
V: TRBV3-1
D: NA
J: TRBJ2-1
DNA: TGTGCCAGCAGCCAAGGGCGCGGGGACTACAATGAGCAGTTCTTC
CDR3: CASSQGRGDYNEQFF

size: few
V: TRBV25-1
D: TRBD2
J: TRBJ2-7
DNA: TGTGCCAGCAGTGAATTCTGGGGGGGATACGAGCAGTACTTC
CDR3: CASSEFWGGYEQYF

size: few
V: TRBV6-5
D: TRBD1
J: TRBJ1-1
DNA: TGTGCCAGCAGCACCCACAGGGGTAGCACTGAAGCTTTCTTT
CDR3: CASSTHRGSTEAFF

size: NA
V: TRBV7-2
D: NA
J: TRBJ2-2
DNA: TGTGCCAGCAGCTTAGCGTCATATGCGGCAGTTTATACTCGACACACCGGGGAGCTGTTTTTT
CDR3: CASSLASYAAVYTRHTGELFF

size: NA
V: TRBV15
D: TRBD1
J: TRBJ2-7
DNA: TGTGCCACCAGCAGCAGGACAGGGTTCCACGAGCAGTACTTC
CDR3: CATSSRTGFHEQYF

size: few
V: TRBV12-3/TRBV12-4
D: TRBD1
J: TRBJ1-3
DNA: TGTGCCAGCAGCTTCGGGACAGTCGATCACACCATATATTTT
CDR3: CASSFGTVDHTIYF

size: few
V: TRBV4-1
D: NA
J: TRBJ2-5
DNA: TGCGCCAGCAGCCAGAGGATGGTTGGCGGGGAGACCCAGTACTTC
CDR3: CASSQRMVGGETQYF

size: NA
V: TRBV12-3/TRBV12-4
D: TRBD1
J: TRBJ1-1
DNA: TGTGCCAGCAGTTTACAGGGGGCGTTCATCGATGAAGCTTTCTTT
CDR3: CASSLQGAFIDEAFF

size: NA
V: TRBV5-5
D: NA
J: TRBJ2-1
DNA: TGTGCCAGCAGCTCGGACACTTATGCCTCCTACAATGAGCAGTTCTTC
CDR3: CASSSDTYASYNEQFF

size: NA
V: TRBV7-9
D: NA
J: TRBJ2-3
DNA: TGTGCCAGCAGCCCCACACCGACCCCGGCAGATACGCAGTATTTT
CDR3: CASSPTPTPADTQYF

size: few
V: TRBV5-1
D: NA
J: TRBJ1-2
DNA: TGCGCCAGCAGCTTGGATACACCCAACTATGGCTACACCTTC
CDR3: CASSLDTPNYGYTF

size: NA
V: TRBV23-1
D: TRBD2
J: TRBJ2-2
DNA: TGCGCCAGCAGTCACTCCGGACTAGGTGTCGCCGGGGAGCTGTTTTTT
CDR3: CASSHSGLGVAGELFF

size: NA
V: TRBV12-3/TRBV12-4
D: TRBD2
J: TRBJ2-3
DNA: TGTGCCAGCAGTCACCTAGCGGGGGGTGGAGATACGCAGTATTTT
CDR3: CASSHLAGGGDTQYF